This T cell receptor (beta chain) was captured by sequencing in a study of shared clonotypes between healthy human individuals. CDR1 and CDR2 (germline): SQVTM, ANQGSEA. V was cut by 1 base and J by 2 bases, with 9 bases left in between. This CDR3 has 13 amino acids. Naive CD8 populations comprised CD45RO-negative cells positively selected for CCR7, excluding terminally differentiated effector memory CD45RA+ cells. Repertoires were generated with immunoSEQ multiplex PCR, while TCRdb's copy carries only in-frame clones and drops some. The table shows about 680,000 clones, with about 91% occurring only once.

The J gene is TRBJ2-7, the V gene TRBV29-1, with D unclear. Sequencing was done on a sample of naive CD8+ T cells sorted from blood. The sequence was obtained from a man between 25 and 39 years old in good health. The CDR3 region is CSVEGGRTYEQYF. The CDR3 nucleotides are TGCAGCGTTGAAGGGGGAAGGACCTACGAGCAGTACTTC.